The rows below give T cell receptor beta chains drawn from one sample of a study of shared clonotypes between healthy human individuals. The data were produced by immunoSEQ multiplex PCR, yet TCRdb's version contains in-frame clones alone and is incomplete. The sample consists of over 750,000 clones, 96% of them appearing once. The sequencing input was naive CD8+ T cells sorted from blood. These receptors were collected from a man aged 25 to 40 in good health. Each CDR3 is given with its conserved first and last residue. The order of the fields is J gene, D gene, V gene, clone size, CDR3 protein, CDR3 DNA. A D gene is named only where the DNA matches it firmly. Clone size is shown for a subset of rows, as once, few, many or a class of expanded clone.

J gene: TRBJ1-5; D gene: NA; V gene: TRBV10-3; clone size: NA; CDR3 protein: CAISPGSNQPQHF; CDR3 DNA: TGTGCCATCAGCCCGGGTAGCAATCAGCCCCAGCATTTT
J gene: TRBJ2-3; D gene: NA; V gene: TRBV11-2; clone size: NA; CDR3 protein: CASSLVREPTDTQYF; CDR3 DNA: TGTGCCAGCAGCTTAGTCCGGGAGCCCACAGATACGCAGTATTTT
J gene: TRBJ1-2; D gene: TRBD1; V gene: TRBV28; clone size: NA; CDR3 protein: CASSPSTGYRDSNYGYTF; CDR3 DNA: TGTGCCAGCAGTCCTTCCACCGGCTACCGGGACAGCAACTATGGCTACACCTTC
J gene: TRBJ1-5; D gene: NA; V gene: TRBV12-5; clone size: NA; CDR3 protein: CASGLESHQPQHF; CDR3 DNA: TGTGCTAGTGGTTTGGAAAGCCATCAGCCCCAGCATTTT
J gene: TRBJ2-1; D gene: TRBD2; V gene: TRBV19; clone size: NA; CDR3 protein: CASTTSGYNEQFF; CDR3 DNA: TGTGCCAGTACGACTAGCGGGTACAATGAGCAGTTCTTC
J gene: TRBJ2-1; D gene: TRBD2; V gene: TRBV29-1; clone size: once; CDR3 protein: CSVEGGSSYNEQFF; CDR3 DNA: TGCAGCGTTGAAGGCGGGAGCTCCTACAATGAGCAGTTCTTC
J gene: TRBJ2-7; D gene: NA; V gene: TRBV29-1; clone size: NA; CDR3 protein: CSVESGETEQYF; CDR3 DNA: TGCAGCGTTGAGTCAGGGGAGACCGAGCAGTACTTC
J gene: TRBJ2-7; D gene: NA; V gene: TRBV6-1; clone size: NA; CDR3 protein: CASSVLLTYEQYF; CDR3 DNA: TGTGCCAGCAGTGTTCTGTTGACCTACGAGCAGTACTTC
J gene: TRBJ2-1; D gene: TRBD2; V gene: TRBV7-6; clone size: NA; CDR3 protein: CASSQRGSSYNEQFF; CDR3 DNA: TGTGCCAGCAGCCAGCGGGGAAGCTCCTACAATGAGCAGTTCTTC
J gene: TRBJ1-5; D gene: TRBD1; V gene: TRBV28; clone size: NA; CDR3 protein: CASSLGTVSNQPQHF; CDR3 DNA: TGTGCCAGCAGTCTCGGGACAGTCAGCAATCAGCCCCAGCATTTT
J gene: TRBJ2-7; D gene: TRBD1; V gene: TRBV5-5; clone size: NA; CDR3 protein: CASRGQGPYEQYF; CDR3 DNA: TGTGCCAGCAGGGGACAGGGCCCCTACGAGCAGTACTTC
J gene: TRBJ2-7; D gene: TRBD1; V gene: TRBV29-1; clone size: NA; CDR3 protein: CSVEDLGTETYEQYF; CDR3 DNA: TGCAGCGTTGAAGATCTAGGGACAGAGACCTACGAGCAGTACTTC
J gene: TRBJ2-7; D gene: TRBD2; V gene: TRBV10-1; clone size: NA; CDR3 protein: CASSESGGSSPYEQYF; CDR3 DNA: TGCGCCAGCAGTGAGTCTGGCGGGAGTAGTCCCTACGAGCAGTACTTC
J gene: TRBJ1-1; D gene: NA; V gene: TRBV27; clone size: NA; CDR3 protein: CASHNRGLLSGVNTEAFF; CDR3 DNA: TGTGCCAGCCACAATAGGGGCCTCCTCAGCGGGGTGAACACTGAAGCTTTCTTT
J gene: TRBJ2-7; D gene: TRBD2; V gene: TRBV2; clone size: NA; CDR3 protein: CASRASGSYEQYF; CDR3 DNA: TGTGCCAGCAGGGCTAGCGGTTCCTACGAGCAGTACTTC
J gene: TRBJ1-1; D gene: NA; V gene: TRBV9; clone size: NA; CDR3 protein: CASRPDEAFF; CDR3 DNA: TGTGCCAGCAGACCCGATGAAGCTTTCTTT
J gene: TRBJ2-2; D gene: NA; V gene: TRBV6-1; clone size: NA; CDR3 protein: CASSDRGDTGELFF; CDR3 DNA: TGTGCCAGCAGTGACCGAGGCGACACCGGGGAGCTGTTTTTT
J gene: TRBJ1-1; D gene: NA; V gene: TRBV4-2; clone size: NA; CDR3 protein: CASSQDGGYTEAFF; CDR3 DNA: TGTGCCAGCAGCCAAGACGGGGGTTACACTGAAGCTTTCTTT
J gene: TRBJ2-3; D gene: NA; V gene: TRBV7-3; clone size: NA; CDR3 protein: CASSSGGTDTQYF; CDR3 DNA: TGTGCCAGCAGCTCCGGAGGTACAGATACGCAGTATTTT
J gene: TRBJ2-5; D gene: NA; V gene: TRBV7-9; clone size: NA; CDR3 protein: CASSSSVNQETQYF; CDR3 DNA: TGTGCCAGCAGCTCTAGCGTCAACCAAGAGACCCAGTACTTC
J gene: TRBJ2-7; D gene: NA; V gene: TRBV25-1; clone size: once; CDR3 protein: CASSSSRPYEQYF; CDR3 DNA: TGTGCCAGCAGCTCTAGCCGACCCTACGAGCAGTACTTC
J gene: TRBJ2-7; D gene: NA; V gene: TRBV7-8; clone size: NA; CDR3 protein: CASSFSSSYEQYF; CDR3 DNA: TGTGCCAGCAGCTTTAGCTCTTCCTACGAGCAGTACTTC
J gene: TRBJ2-1; D gene: TRBD2; V gene: TRBV6-6; clone size: NA; CDR3 protein: CASRSTGTSIYNEQFF; CDR3 DNA: TGTGCCAGCAGGTCGACCGGGACTAGCATCTACAATGAGCAGTTCTTC
J gene: TRBJ1-2; D gene: NA; V gene: TRBV20-1; clone size: NA; CDR3 protein: CSVATDYGYTF; CDR3 DNA: TGCAGTGTCGCAACTGACTATGGCTACACCTTC